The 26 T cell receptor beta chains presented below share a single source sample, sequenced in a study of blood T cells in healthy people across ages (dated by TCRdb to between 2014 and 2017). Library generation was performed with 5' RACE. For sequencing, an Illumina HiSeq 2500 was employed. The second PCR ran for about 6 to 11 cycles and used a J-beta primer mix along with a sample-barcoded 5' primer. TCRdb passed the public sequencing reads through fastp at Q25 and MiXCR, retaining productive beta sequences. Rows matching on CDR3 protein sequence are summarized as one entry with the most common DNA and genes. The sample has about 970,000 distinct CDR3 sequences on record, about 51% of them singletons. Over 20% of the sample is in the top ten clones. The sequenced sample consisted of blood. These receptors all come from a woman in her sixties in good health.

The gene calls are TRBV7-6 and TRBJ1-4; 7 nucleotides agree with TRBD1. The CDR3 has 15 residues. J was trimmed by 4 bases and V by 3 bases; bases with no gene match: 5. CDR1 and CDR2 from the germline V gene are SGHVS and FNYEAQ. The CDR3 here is CASSFAGQNNEKLFF. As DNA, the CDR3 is TGTGCCAGCAGCTTCGCGGGACAGAATAATGAAAAACTGTTTTTT.

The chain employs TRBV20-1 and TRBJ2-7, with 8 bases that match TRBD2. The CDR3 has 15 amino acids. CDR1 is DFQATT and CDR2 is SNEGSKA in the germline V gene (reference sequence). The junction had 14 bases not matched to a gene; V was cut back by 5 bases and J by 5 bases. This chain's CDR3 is CSASRPRAGDDEQYF. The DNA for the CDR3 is TGCAGTGCTTCTAGGCCACGAGCGGGAGACGACGAGCAGTACTTC.

The CDR3: CASSIHRDREKLFF. The CDR3 nucleotides are TGTGCCAGCAGCATACACAGGGACCGGGAAAAACTGTTTTTT. This chain joins TRBV13 and TRBJ1-4; a possible D gene is TRBD1 (6 bases). CDR3 length equals 14 residues. Between the trimmed V and J ends, which lost 5 bases and 8 bases, there was a span of 15 bases. Germline assignment: CDR1 PRHDT and CDR2 FYEKMQ (reference sequence). Drawing the rest from reference TRBV13 and TRBJ1-4, the complete variable domain is AAGVIQSPRHLIKEKRETATLKCYPIPRHDTVYWYQQGPGQDPQFLISFYEKMQSDKGSIPDRFSAQQFSDYHSELNMSSLELGDSALYFCASSIHRDREKLFFGSGTQLSVL.

CDR3 residues: CASSLTSPTYNEQFF. The CDR3, as DNA: TGCGCCAGCAGCTTAACTAGCCCAACCTACAATGAGCAGTTCTTC. The chain has TRBV5-1 and TRBJ2-1; tentative D call: TRBD2 (6 bases). CDR3 length equals 15 residues. CDR1 is SGHRS, CDR2 YFSETQ, per germline. With 2 bases removed from V and 2 bases from J, the gap between germline ends came to 11 bases.

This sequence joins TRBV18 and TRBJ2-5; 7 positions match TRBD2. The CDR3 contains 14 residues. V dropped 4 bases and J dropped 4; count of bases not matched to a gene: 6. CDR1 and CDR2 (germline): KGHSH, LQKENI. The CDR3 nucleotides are TGTGCCAGCTCACGGCTAGCGGATGCAGAGACCCAGTACTTC. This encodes CASSRLADAETQYF. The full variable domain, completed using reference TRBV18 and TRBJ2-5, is NAGVMQNPRHLVRRRGQEARLRCSPMKGHSHVYWYRQLPEEGLKFMVYLQKENIIDESGMPKERFSAEFPKEGPSILRIQQVVRGDSAAYFCASSRLADAETQYFGPGTRLLVL.

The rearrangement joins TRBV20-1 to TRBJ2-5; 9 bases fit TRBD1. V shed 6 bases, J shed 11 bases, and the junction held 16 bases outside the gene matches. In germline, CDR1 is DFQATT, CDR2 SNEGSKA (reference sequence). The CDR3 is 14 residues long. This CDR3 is CSAAGTGIWNEQYF. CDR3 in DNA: TGCAGTGCGGCCGGGACAGGGATTTGGAATGAGCAGTACTTC.

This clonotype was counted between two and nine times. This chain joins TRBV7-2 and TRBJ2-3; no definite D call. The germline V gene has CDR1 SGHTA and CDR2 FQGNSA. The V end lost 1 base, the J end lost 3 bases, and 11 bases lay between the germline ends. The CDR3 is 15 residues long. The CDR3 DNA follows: TGTGCCAGCAGCTTAGAGACTCCCCAGACAGATACGCAGTATTTT. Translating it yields CASSLETPQTDTQYF.

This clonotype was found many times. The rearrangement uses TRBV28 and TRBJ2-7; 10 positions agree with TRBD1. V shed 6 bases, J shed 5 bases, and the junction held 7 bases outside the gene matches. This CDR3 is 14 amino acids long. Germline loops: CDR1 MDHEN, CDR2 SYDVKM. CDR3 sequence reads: CASRQDRGQDEQYF. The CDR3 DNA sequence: TGTGCCAGCAGGCAAGACAGGGGGCAGGACGAGCAGTACTTC.

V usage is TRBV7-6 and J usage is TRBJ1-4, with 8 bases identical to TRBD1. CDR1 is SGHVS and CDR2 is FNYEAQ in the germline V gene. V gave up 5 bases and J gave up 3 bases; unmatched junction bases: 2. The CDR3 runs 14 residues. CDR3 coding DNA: TGTGCCAGCAGCCACAGGGGGGCTAATGAAAAACTGTTTTTT. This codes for CASSHRGANEKLFF.

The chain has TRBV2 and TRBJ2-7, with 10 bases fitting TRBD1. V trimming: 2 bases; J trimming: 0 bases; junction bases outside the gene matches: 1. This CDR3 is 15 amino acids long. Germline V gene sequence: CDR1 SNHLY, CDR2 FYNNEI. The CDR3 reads CASSEWDRGSYEQYF. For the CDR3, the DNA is TGTGCCAGCAGTGAATGGGACAGGGGCTCCTACGAGCAGTACTTC.

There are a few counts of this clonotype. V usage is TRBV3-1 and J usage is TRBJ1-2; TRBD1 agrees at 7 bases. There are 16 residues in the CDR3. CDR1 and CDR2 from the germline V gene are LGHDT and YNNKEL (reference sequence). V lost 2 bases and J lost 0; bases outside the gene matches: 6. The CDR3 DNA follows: TGTGCCAGCAGCCAACATCAGGGGACAGCTAACTATGGCTACACCTTC. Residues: CASSQHQGTANYGYTF.

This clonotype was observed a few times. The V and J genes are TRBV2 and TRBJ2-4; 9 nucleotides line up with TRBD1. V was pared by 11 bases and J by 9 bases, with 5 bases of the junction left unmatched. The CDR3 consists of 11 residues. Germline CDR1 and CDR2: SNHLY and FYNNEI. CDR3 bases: TGTGCCGGACAGGGGAATAGCATTCAGTACTTC. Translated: CAGQGNSIQYF. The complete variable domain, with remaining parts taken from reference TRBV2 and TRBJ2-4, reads EPEVTQTPSHQVTQMGQEVILRCVPISNHLYFYWYRQILGQKVEFLVSFYNNEISEKSEIFDDQFSVERPDGSNFTLKIRSTKLEDSAMYFCAGQGNSIQYFGAGTRLSVL.

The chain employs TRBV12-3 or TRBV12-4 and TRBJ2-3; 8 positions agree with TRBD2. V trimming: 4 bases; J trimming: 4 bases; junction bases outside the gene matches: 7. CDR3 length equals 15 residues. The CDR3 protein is CASSWSGSRADTQYF. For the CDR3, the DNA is TGTGCCAGCAGTTGGAGCGGGAGCCGTGCAGATACGCAGTATTTT.

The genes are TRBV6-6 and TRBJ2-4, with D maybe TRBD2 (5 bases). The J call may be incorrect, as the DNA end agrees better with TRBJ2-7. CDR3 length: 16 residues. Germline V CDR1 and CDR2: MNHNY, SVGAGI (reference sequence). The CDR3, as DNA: TGTGCCAGCAGTTACTCGAGGGAACCACTCCAATACGAGCAGTACTTC. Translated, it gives CASSYSREPLQYEQYF.

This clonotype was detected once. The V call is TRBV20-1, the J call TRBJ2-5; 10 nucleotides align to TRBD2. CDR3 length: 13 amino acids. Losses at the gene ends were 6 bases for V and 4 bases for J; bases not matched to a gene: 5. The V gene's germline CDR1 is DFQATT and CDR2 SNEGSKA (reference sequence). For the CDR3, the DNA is TGCAGTGCGCTCGCTAGCGGGAGAGAGACCCAGTACTTC. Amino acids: CSALASGRETQYF.

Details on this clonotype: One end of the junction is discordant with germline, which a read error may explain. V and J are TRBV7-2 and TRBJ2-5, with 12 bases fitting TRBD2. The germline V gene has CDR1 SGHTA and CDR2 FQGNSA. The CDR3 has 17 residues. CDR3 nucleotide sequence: TGTGCCAACAGCTTAGTGCTAGCGGGAGGGATCCAAGAGACCCAGTACTTC. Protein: CANSLVLAGGIQETQYF.

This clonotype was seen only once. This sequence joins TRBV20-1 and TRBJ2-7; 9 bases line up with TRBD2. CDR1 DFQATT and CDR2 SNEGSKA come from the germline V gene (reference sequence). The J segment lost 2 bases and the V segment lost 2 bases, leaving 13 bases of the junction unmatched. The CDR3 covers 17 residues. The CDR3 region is CSARLGSGSVAAYEQYF. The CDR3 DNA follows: TGCAGTGCTAGACTCGGTAGCGGGAGTGTAGCGGCCTACGAGCAGTACTTC.

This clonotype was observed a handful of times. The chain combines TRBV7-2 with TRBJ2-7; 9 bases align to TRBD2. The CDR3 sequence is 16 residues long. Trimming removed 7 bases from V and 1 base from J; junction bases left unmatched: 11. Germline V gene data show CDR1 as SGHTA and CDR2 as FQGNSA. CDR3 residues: CASTSLVTSGSYEQYF. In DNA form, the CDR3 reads TGTGCCAGCACCTCACTCGTGACTAGCGGTTCCTACGAGCAGTACTTC.

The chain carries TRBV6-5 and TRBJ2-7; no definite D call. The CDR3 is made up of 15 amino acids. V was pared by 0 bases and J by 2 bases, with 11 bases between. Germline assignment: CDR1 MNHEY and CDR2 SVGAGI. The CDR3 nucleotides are TGTGCCAGCAGTTACTCTCGTTTGCGCGCCTACGAGCAGTACTTC. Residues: CASSYSRLRAYEQYF.

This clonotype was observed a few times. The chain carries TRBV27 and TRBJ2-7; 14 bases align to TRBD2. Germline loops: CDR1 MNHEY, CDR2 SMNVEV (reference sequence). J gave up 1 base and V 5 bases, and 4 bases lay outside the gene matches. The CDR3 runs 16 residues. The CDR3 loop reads CASSGTSGRWSYEQYF. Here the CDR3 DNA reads TGTGCCAGCAGTGGGACTAGCGGGAGATGGTCCTACGAGCAGTACTTC.

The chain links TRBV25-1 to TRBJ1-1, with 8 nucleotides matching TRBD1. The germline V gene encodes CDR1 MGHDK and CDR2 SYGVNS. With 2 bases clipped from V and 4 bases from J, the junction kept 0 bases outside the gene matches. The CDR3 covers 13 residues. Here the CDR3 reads CASSETGGTEAFF. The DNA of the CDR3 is TGTGCCAGCAGTGAAACAGGGGGCACTGAAGCTTTCTTT.

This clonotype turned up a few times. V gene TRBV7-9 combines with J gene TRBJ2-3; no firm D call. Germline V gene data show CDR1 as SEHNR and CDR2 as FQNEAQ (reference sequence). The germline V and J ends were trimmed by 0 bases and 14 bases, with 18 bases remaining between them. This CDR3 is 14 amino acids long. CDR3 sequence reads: CASSLATPVLFLYF. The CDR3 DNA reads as TGTGCCAGCAGCTTAGCTACCCCTGTTCTGTTCCTGTATTTT.

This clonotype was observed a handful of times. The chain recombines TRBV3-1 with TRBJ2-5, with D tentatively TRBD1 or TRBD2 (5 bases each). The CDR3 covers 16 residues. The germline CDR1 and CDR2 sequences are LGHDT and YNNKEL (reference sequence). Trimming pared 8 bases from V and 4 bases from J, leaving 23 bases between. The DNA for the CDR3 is TGTGCCAGCGGCGATTCGGGACGAGATCTATCAGAGACCCAGTACTTC. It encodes CASGDSGRDLSETQYF.

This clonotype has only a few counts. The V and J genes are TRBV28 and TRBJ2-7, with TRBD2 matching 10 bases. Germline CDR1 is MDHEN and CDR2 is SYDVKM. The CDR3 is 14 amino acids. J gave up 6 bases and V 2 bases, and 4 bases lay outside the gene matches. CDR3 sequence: CASSLRLAGAEQYF. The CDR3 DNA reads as TGTGCCAGCAGTTTAAGGCTAGCGGGAGCCGAGCAGTACTTC.

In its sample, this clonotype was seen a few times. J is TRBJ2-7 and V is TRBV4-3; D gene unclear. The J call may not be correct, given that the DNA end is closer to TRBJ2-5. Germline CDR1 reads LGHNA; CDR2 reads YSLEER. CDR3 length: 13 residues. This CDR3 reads CASSQHLGETQYF. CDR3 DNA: TGCGCCAGCAGCCAGCACCTAGGGGAGACCCAGTACTTC.

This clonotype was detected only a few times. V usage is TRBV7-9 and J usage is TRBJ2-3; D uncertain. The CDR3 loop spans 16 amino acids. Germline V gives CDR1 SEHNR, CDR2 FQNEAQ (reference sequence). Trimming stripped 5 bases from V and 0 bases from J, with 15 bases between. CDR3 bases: TGTGCCAGCAGCATCTCCTATACTTCTAGCACAGATACGCAGTATTTT. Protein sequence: CASSISYTSSTDTQYF.